One and the same sample provided the 20 T cell receptor beta chains below, sequenced in a study of cytomegalovirus exposure and HLA in healthy donors. The repertoire was sequenced with immunoSEQ multiplex PCR; TCRdb's copy has only in-frame clones and lacks some. The table shows some 140,000 clones, with approximately 87% occurring only once. Sequencing was done on a sample of PBMCs. These receptors were taken from a man younger than 35 in good health and CMV-seronegative.

The gene calls are TRBV6-5 and TRBJ2-1, with D perhaps TRBD2 (6 bases). CDR1 and CDR2 from the germline V gene are MNHEY and SVGAGI. The CDR3 consists of 14 residues. V shed 8 bases and J shed 3 bases, with 14 bases lying between them. CDR3 residues: CASGRTTDYNEQFF. The CDR3 nucleotides are TGTGCCAGCGGGAGGACTACCGACTACAATGAGCAGTTCTTC.

The chain couples TRBV4-2 to TRBJ2-5, with D possibly being TRBD2 (6 bases). The CDR3 runs to 16 residues. The germline gives CDR1 LGHNA, CDR2 YNFKEQ. V was cut by 7 bases and J by 3 bases, with 21 bases left in between. The CDR3 reads CASTPNGGTLKETQYF. CDR3 in DNA: TGTGCCAGCACCCCGAATGGGGGGACCTTGAAAGAGACCCAGTACTTC.

V usage is TRBV5-4 and J usage is TRBJ1-6; D gene unclear. The V and J ends lost 0 bases and 13 bases respectively, with 14 bases between them. Germline V CDR1 and CDR2: SGHNT, YYREEE (reference sequence). The CDR3 covers 14 residues. CDR3 sequence: CASSLGPSSGPLHF. The DNA for the CDR3 is TGTGCCAGCAGCTTGGGGCCGAGCTCCGGGCCCCTCCACTTT. Filled out from reference TRBV5-4 and TRBJ1-6, the complete variable domain reads ETGVTQSPTHLIKTRGQQVTLRCSSQSGHNTVSWYQQALGQGPQFIFQYYREEENGRGNFPPRFSGLQFPNYSSELNVNALELDDSALYLCASSLGPSSGPLHFGNGTRLTVT.

Regarding this clone: The same CDR3 is also encoded by other DNA sequences in this sample. The rearrangement joins TRBV6-5 to TRBJ1-5, with 7 bases aligning to TRBD1. There are 14 residues in the CDR3. Germline CDR1 MNHEY, CDR2 SVGAGI. V shed 6 bases, J shed 4 bases, and the junction held 6 bases outside the gene matches. CDR3 nucleotide sequence: TGTGCCAGCAGCCGACAGGGTAGTAATCAGCCCCAGCATTTT. As protein: CASSRQGSNQPQHF.

This clone has more than one count but fewer than ten. This chain connects TRBV19 to TRBJ1-1, with 9 bases fitting TRBD1. Germline V CDR1 and CDR2: LNHDA, SQIVND (reference sequence). Germline trimming cut 5 bases from V and 3 bases from J; bases unmatched to any gene: 10. The CDR3 is 16 amino acids. The CDR3 DNA reads TGTGCCAGTAGTCCAAGGGACAGGGCGATGGACACTGAAGCTTTCTTT. This gives the protein CASSPRDRAMDTEAFF.

The rearrangement links TRBV2 to TRBJ2-2; D gene unclear. V was pared by 4 bases and J by 4 bases, with 7 bases between. Germline V lookup: CDR1 SNHLY, CDR2 FYNNEI. The CDR3 consists of 13 residues. The CDR3: CASSAVSTGELFF. CDR3 coding DNA: TGTGCCAGCAGTGCGGTATCCACCGGGGAGCTGTTTTTT.

This chain uses TRBV6-1 with TRBJ1-2; no reliable D call. V was clipped by 2 bases and J by 2 bases, with 6 bases between them. The germline gives CDR1 MNHNS, CDR2 SASEGT. The length of the CDR3 is 13 residues. CDR3 sequence (DNA): TGTGCCAGCAGTGAATCACACAACTATGGCTACACCTTC. This translates into CASSESHNYGYTF.

V and J are TRBV28 and TRBJ1-5; no definite D call. This CDR3 contains 13 residues. Germline V gene data show CDR1 as MDHEN and CDR2 as SYDVKM. Between the trimmed V and J ends, which lost 2 bases and 5 bases, there was a span of 7 bases. The CDR3 coding sequence is TGTGCCAGCAGTTTAGTGCAGGATCAGCCCCAGCATTTT. This gives the protein CASSLVQDQPQHF. Supplemented by reference TRBV28 and TRBJ1-5, the full variable domain reads DVKVTQSSRYLVKRTGEKVFLECVQDMDHENMFWYRQDPGLGLRLIYFSYDVKMKEKGDIPEGYSVSREKKERFSLILESASTNQTSMYLCASSLVQDQPQHFGDGTRLSIL.

The CDR3 sequence: CASSLGLAEPTDTQYF. The CDR3 nucleotides read TGTGCCAGCAGCTTAGGGCTAGCGGAACCCACAGATACGCAGTATTTT. The chain employs TRBV7-6 and TRBJ2-3, with 7 bases fitting TRBD2. In germline, CDR1 is SGHVS, CDR2 FNYEAQ. This CDR3 spans 16 amino acids. V dropped 1 base and J dropped 2; count of bases not matched to a gene: 6.

The CDR3 nucleotides are TGTGCCAGCAGCGGTAGGACAGGGTTTGAGACCCAGTACTTC. Protein sequence: CASSGRTGFETQYF. This sequence joins TRBV13 and TRBJ2-5; 8 bases line up with TRBD1. Per the germline V gene, CDR1 is PRHDT and CDR2 is FYEKMQ (reference sequence). The CDR3 consists of 14 residues. V was pared by 5 bases and J by 5 bases, with 7 bases of the junction left unmatched.

This chain links TRBV6-4 with TRBJ2-2; maybe TRBD1 (5 bases). CDR1 is MRHNA and CDR2 is SNTAGT in the germline V gene. This CDR3 is 13 amino acids long. The V gene lost 4 bases and the J gene lost 7 bases, with 10 bases spanning the gap. This CDR3 is CASSAQGDGELFF. CDR3 coding DNA: TGTGCCAGCAGTGCCCAGGGTGACGGGGAGCTGTTTTTT.

The chain has TRBV10-3 and TRBJ1-5; 9 bases match TRBD1. The CDR3 consists of 15 residues. Germline lookup yields CDR1 ENHRY and CDR2 SYGVKD. Trimming removed 4 bases from V and 4 bases from J; junction bases left unmatched: 5. The CDR3 coding sequence is TGTGCCATCAGTGTTGGGACAGGGCCTAATCAGCCCCAGCATTTT. Protein: CAISVGTGPNQPQHF.

The chain is built from TRBV10-3 and TRBJ2-7, with TRBD2 identical over 8 bases. The J segment lost 0 bases and the V segment lost 6 bases, leaving 7 bases of the junction unmatched. The germline gives CDR1 ENHRY, CDR2 SYGVKD. The CDR3 contains 15 residues. In DNA form, the CDR3 reads TGTGCCATCAGGGCGACTAGCGAACTCTCCTACGAGCAGTACTTC. The encoded protein is CAIRATSELSYEQYF.

The J gene is TRBJ1-1, the V gene TRBV27; tentative D call: TRBD1 (6 bases). Germline V gene data show CDR1 as MNHEY and CDR2 as SMNVEV (reference sequence). Trimming left V 6 bases short and J 4 bases short, with 9 bases between. The CDR3 spans 12 residues. The CDR3 sequence is CASSTGSTEAFF. CDR3 DNA sequence: TGTGCCAGCAGCACAGGGTCCACTGAAGCTTTCTTT.

The V gene is TRBV27, the J gene TRBJ2-7, with TRBD1 matching over 12 bases. CDR1 and CDR2 from the germline V gene are MNHEY and SMNVEV (reference sequence). J gave up 1 base and V 4 bases, and 2 bases lay outside the gene matches. The CDR3 consists of 15 residues. CDR3 amino acids: CASSSGQGASYEQYF. In DNA form, the CDR3 reads TGTGCCAGCAGTTCGGGACAGGGGGCTTCCTACGAGCAGTACTTC.

The CDR3 DNA follows: TGTGCCAGCAGCCCACAGGGGACGTCTGGAAACACCATATATTTT. It specifies CASSPQGTSGNTIYF. The rearrangement uses TRBV7-2 and TRBJ1-3, with 7 bases identical to TRBD1. Germline V gene sequence: CDR1 SGHTA, CDR2 FQGNSA. After removal of 5 bases from V and 1 base from J, the junction contained 5 bases not matched to a gene. The length of the CDR3 is 15 residues.

The chain is built from TRBV28 and TRBJ1-3, with D perhaps matching TRBD1 (5 bases). Germline V gives CDR1 MDHEN, CDR2 SYDVKM. The CDR3 runs to 14 residues. V was shortened by 3 bases and J by 3 bases, with 9 bases between the two germline ends. DNA for the CDR3: TGTGCCAGCAGTTTTTCCACAGGTGGAAACACCATATATTTT. It encodes CASSFSTGGNTIYF.

The rearrangement uses TRBV11-2 and TRBJ1-2, with no clear D. V gave up 3 bases and J gave up 7 bases, with 9 bases separating them. This CDR3 region has 12 residues. The germline gives CDR1 SGHAT, CDR2 FQNNGV. This CDR3 is CASSLTPTGYTF. CDR3 nucleotide sequence: TGTGCCAGCAGCTTGACACCAACTGGCTACACCTTC. The variable domain in full, completed from reference TRBV11-2 and TRBJ1-2, reads EAGVAQSPRYKIIEKRQSVAFWCNPISGHATLYWYQQILGQGPKLLIQFQNNGVVDDSQLPKDRFSAERLKGVDSTLKIQPAKLEDSAVYLCASSLTPTGYTFGSGTRLTVV.

This chain uses TRBV2 with TRBJ1-5; 8 bases fit TRBD1. This CDR3 spans 15 amino acids. Germline loops: CDR1 SNHLY, CDR2 FYNNEI. The V gene end was trimmed by 7 bases and the J gene end by 3 bases; junction bases not matched to a gene: 8. The CDR3 bases are TGTGCCAGCACTGAGGGACAGGAGCTCAATCAGCCCCAGCATTTT. This encodes CASTEGQELNQPQHF.

The V and J genes are TRBV18 and TRBJ2-1; 12 bases match TRBD2. The CDR3 runs 17 residues. Unmatched junction bases numbered 7, after V lost 0 bases and J lost 7 bases. Germline lookup yields CDR1 KGHSH and CDR2 LQKENI. The CDR3 DNA sequence: TGTGCCAGCTCACCACCACAACTAGCGGGAGGAGCAAATGAGCAGTTCTTC. Its protein is CASSPPQLAGGANEQFF.